The 15 T cell receptor beta chains reported below all come from one sample, sequenced in a study of molecular identifiers for immune sequencing clone quantification. TCRdb analysed the PCR reads with MiXCR anew, one entry per CDR3 protein. Here the sample spans around 470,000 distinct CDR3 sequences, 20% to 25% being singletons. Material: naive CD8+ T cells from blood, with Jurkat cell RNA spiked in. Noted subset: FACS-sorted CD8+CD4-CCR7+CD45RA+ naive T cells. The receptors stem from a human donor in good health. Some libraries in this study had Jurkat cell RNA spiked in.

The chain employs TRBV12-3 or TRBV12-4 and TRBJ2-7; 7 bases agree with TRBD1. The V segment lost 6 bases and the J segment 4 bases; nucleotides outside the gene matches: 9. The CDR3 runs 14 residues. The CDR3, as DNA: TGTGCCAGCAGCCAAGAGGCGACAGGGTACGAGCAGTACTTC. Amino acids: CASSQEATGYEQYF.

This clonotype was counted ten times or more. The chain recombines TRBV19 with TRBJ2-5; 11 nucleotides agree with TRBD2. Trimming at V came to 6 bases and at J to 3 bases, leaving 0 bases not matched to a gene. Germline CDR1 and CDR2: LNHDA and SQIVND (reference sequence). The CDR3 covers 13 residues. The CDR3 loop reads CASRGLAEETQYF. For the CDR3, the DNA is TGTGCCAGTAGGGGACTAGCGGAAGAGACCCAGTACTTC.

The CDR3 protein is CASSQAPSTNEKLFF. CDR3 DNA sequence: TGTGCCAGCAGCCAAGCACCGTCAACTAATGAAAAACTGTTTTTT. This rearrangement joins TRBV7-2 to TRBJ1-4; D gene uncertain. Deletions cut 5 bases from V and 0 bases from J, with 10 bases between. Per germline, CDR1 SGHTA and CDR2 FQGNSA. The CDR3 is 15 residues long.

A word on this clonotype: The junction shows a germline mismatch at one end, possibly a read error. The chain carries TRBV12-3 or TRBV12-4 and TRBJ2-1; D not resolved. This CDR3 has 12 amino acids. CDR3: CASSFSYNEQLF. In nucleotides, the CDR3 is TGTGCCAGCAGTTTTTCCTACAATGAGCAGCTCTTC.

This clonotype showed up many times. This chain connects TRBV20-1 to TRBJ2-3; tentatively, D is TRBD1 (6 bases). CDR1 is DFQATT and CDR2 is SNEGSKA in the germline V gene (reference sequence). This CDR3 contains 15 residues. V was cut by 4 bases and J by 0 bases, with 14 bases left in between. The CDR3 nucleotides read TGCAGTGCTACAAGGACAGAAACTAGCACAGATACGCAGTATTTT. It yields the protein CSATRTETSTDTQYF.

This clonotype was observed a few times. The rearrangement links TRBV27 to TRBJ2-7; 8 bases are a match to TRBD1. Germline loops: CDR1 MNHEY, CDR2 SMNVEV (reference sequence). The V and J ends lost 1 base and 1 base, in that order; junction bases with no gene match: 6. There are 16 residues in the CDR3. CDR3: CASSLLGGQGSYEQYF. In DNA, the CDR3 is TGTGCCAGCAGTTTATTGGGAGGACAGGGATCCTACGAGCAGTACTTC.

This clonotype was observed a few times. V is TRBV19 and J is TRBJ1-1; D is unresolved. The CDR3 consists of 13 residues. Per the germline V gene, CDR1 is LNHDA and CDR2 is SQIVND (reference sequence). V was cut by 2 bases and J by 7 bases, with 11 bases left in between. The CDR3 bases are TGTGCCAGTAGTATATTCGACGGATATGAAGCTTTCTTT. Its protein product is CASSIFDGYEAFF.

The chain recombines TRBV6-6 with TRBJ1-2; TRBD1 might be the D (5 bases). Germline lookup yields CDR1 MNHNY and CDR2 SVGAGI (reference sequence). The CDR3 is made up of 16 amino acids. The V end was cut by 2 bases, the J end by 0 bases, with 13 bases between. The CDR3 nucleotides read TGTGCCAGCAGTTACGTGGAAGGGACTCCTAACTATGGCTACACCTTC. Translating it yields CASSYVEGTPNYGYTF.

This clonotype was detected many times. The chain uses TRBV25-1 and TRBJ2-5; D is unclear. This CDR3 contains 11 residues. Germline V lookup: CDR1 MGHDK, CDR2 SYGVNS. The V gene lost 4 bases and the J gene lost 4 bases, with 4 bases spanning the gap. This CDR3 is CASSVPETQYF. DNA for the CDR3: TGTGCCAGCAGTGTTCCAGAGACCCAGTACTTC.

This clonotype was detected ten times or more. The chain links TRBV6-5 to TRBJ2-3; a weak D match, TRBD2 (5 bases). V lost 6 bases and J 6 bases, leaving 13 bases between the germline ends. CDR1 is MNHEY, CDR2 SVGAGI, per germline. There are 13 residues in the CDR3. For the CDR3, the DNA is TGTGCCAGCAGAGCAGGAGTAGCGGATACGCAGTATTTT. Translating it yields CASRAGVADTQYF.

This chain uses TRBV7-3 with TRBJ1-5; 7 bases align to TRBD1. The germline CDR1 and CDR2 sequences are SGHTA and FQGTGA. The ends lost 3 bases at V and 2 bases at J; junction bases unmatched: 16. CDR3 length: 19 amino acids. CDR3 amino acids: CASSFREDRVNMGNQPQHF. In DNA, the CDR3 is TGTGCCAGCAGCTTCCGGGAAGACAGGGTCAATATGGGCAATCAGCCCCAGCATTTT.

This clonotype was observed many times. The chain couples TRBV30 to TRBJ2-7; D not resolved. CDR1 and CDR2 from the germline V gene are GTSNPN and SVGIG (reference sequence). The CDR3 runs 13 residues. With 3 bases removed from V and 0 bases from J, the gap between germline ends came to 9 bases. Here the CDR3 DNA reads TGTGCCTGGAGGGATACGAGCTCCTACGAGCAGTACTTC. It encodes CAWRDTSSYEQYF.

This clonotype appeared many times. This rearrangement joins TRBV30 to TRBJ2-3, with D unresolved. Trimming took off 1 base at V and 1 base at J, with 9 bases between the two ends. CDR1 and CDR2 from the germline V gene are GTSNPN and SVGIG (reference sequence). The length of the CDR3 is 14 residues. Written as DNA, the CDR3 is TGTGCCTGGAGTGAGGGTTCAGGCACAGATACGCAGTATTTT. Translation gives CAWSEGSGTDTQYF.

This clonotype has just a few counts. This chain links TRBV28 with TRBJ2-7; D may be TRBD1 (5 bases). Germline CDR1 and CDR2: MDHEN and SYDVKM. The CDR3 has 14 residues. Trimming stripped 2 bases from V and 0 bases from J, with 8 bases between. The CDR3 reads CASSLPRVSYEQYF. The CDR3 nucleotides are TGTGCCAGCAGTTTACCCAGGGTCTCCTACGAGCAGTACTTC.

There are a few counts of this clonotype. CDR3 sequence reads: CASSPSVRGSTGELFF. In nucleotides, the CDR3 is TGTGCCAGCAGCCCAAGTGTTAGGGGGAGTACCGGGGAGCTGTTTTTT. This sequence joins TRBV11-3 and TRBJ2-2, with D possibly TRBD1 on 6 matching bases. Germline CDR1 and CDR2: SGHNT and YENEEA. This CDR3 contains 16 residues. V lost 5 bases and J lost 5, with 18 bases in between. Using reference TRBV11-3 and TRBJ2-2 for the parts outside the CDR3, the full variable domain is EAGVVQSPRYKIIEKKQPVAFWCNPISGHNTLYWYLQNLGQGPELLIRYENEEAVDDSQLPKDRFSAERLKGVDSTLKIQPAELGDSAVYLCASSPSVRGSTGELFFGEGSRLTVL.